Shown below are 25 T cell receptor beta chains from a single sample sequenced in a study of technical replicates of blood from a few donors (dated by TCRdb to about 2017). Library generation was performed with the immunoSEQ multiplex PCR assay. TCRdb took this table from immuneACCESS and kept in-frame rearrangements with V and J called. Such tables lack part of the clones; where checked against another copy, unresolved V genes explain under half of the gap, and the rest is unexplained. This sample gives about 83,000 clones in total; around 94% of them show up just once. Of the sample, approximately 0.25% is held by the ten largest clones. Sequencing was done on a sample of T cells isolated from PBMCs. The receptors originated from a human donor in good health.

The rearrangement uses TRBV5-4 and TRBJ1-2; 7 bases are a match to TRBD1. Trimming took 4 bases from V and 0 from J; bases not matched to a gene: 6. CDR1 and CDR2 from the germline V gene are SGHNT and YYREEE (reference sequence). This CDR3 contains 15 residues. The CDR3 sequence is CASSPQGLANYGYTF. DNA of the CDR3: TGTGCCAGCAGCCCACAGGGGTTAGCTAACTATGGCTACACCTTC.

The CDR3 DNA follows: TGCGCCAGCAGCCTCCAGGGGAGCTCCTATAATTCACCCCTCCACTTT. This gives the protein CASSLQGSSYNSPLHF. The V and J genes are TRBV5-1 and TRBJ1-6; the D gene is possibly TRBD1 (6 bases). V was pared by 4 bases and J by 0 bases, with 11 bases between. This CDR3 spans 16 amino acids. The germline V gene encodes CDR1 SGHRS and CDR2 YFSETQ.

This clone was seen only a few times. The chain employs TRBV27 and TRBJ1-2; possible D gene TRBD1, 5 bases. V lost 5 bases and J 4 bases, leaving 20 bases between the germline ends. CDR1 and CDR2 (germline): MNHEY, SMNVEV (reference sequence). This CDR3 has 16 amino acids. CDR3 sequence: CASSIGTTPHLYGYTF. The CDR3 DNA follows: TGTGCCAGCAGTATCGGGACTACACCGCACCTCTATGGCTACACCTTC.

The CDR3 bases are TGTGCCAGCAGCTCAGGCACTGCAGATACGCAGTATTTT. It is translated as CASSSGTADTQYF. This rearrangement joins TRBV7-9 to TRBJ2-3; no firm D call. With 4 bases removed from V and 4 bases from J, the gap between germline ends came to 9 bases. The CDR3 has 13 residues. CDR1 and CDR2 from the germline V gene are SEHNR and FQNEAQ (reference sequence). Combining the CDR3 with reference TRBV7-9 and TRBJ2-3 gives the whole variable domain DTGVSQNPRHKITKRGQNVTFRCDPISEHNRLYWYRQTLGQGPEFLTYFQNEAQLEKSRLLSDRFSAERPKGSFSTLEIQRTEQGDSAMYLCASSSGTADTQYFGPGTRLTVL.

This chain connects TRBV27 to TRBJ2-2, with 7 nucleotides matching TRBD2. Unmatched junction bases numbered 8, after V lost 7 bases and J lost 0 bases. This CDR3 is 16 amino acids long. CDR1 is MNHEY, CDR2 SMNVEV, per germline (reference sequence). The CDR3, as DNA: TGTGCCAGCACTGGGGGGGGACTAACGAACACCGGGGAGCTGTTTTTT. Its translation is CASTGGGLTNTGELFF.

The chain has TRBV19 and TRBJ1-1; the D gene is possibly TRBD1 (6 bases). V lost 5 bases and J lost 7, with 11 bases in between. The CDR3 has 12 residues. Germline V lookup: CDR1 LNHDA, CDR2 SQIVND (reference sequence). The CDR3 DNA reads TGTGCCAGTAGTTACAGGGAGAGTGAAGCTTTCTTT. It codes for CASSYRESEAFF. The full variable domain, completed using reference TRBV19 and TRBJ1-1, is DGGITQSPKYLFRKEGQNVTLSCEQNLNHDAMYWYRQDPGQGLRLIYYSQIVNDFQKGDIAEGYSVSREKKESFPLTVTSAQKNPTAFYLCASSYRESEAFFGQGTRLTVV.

This chain joins TRBV18 and TRBJ2-3, with a weak D call TRBD1 (6 bases). The length of the CDR3 is 15 residues. V lost 5 bases and J lost 0, with 12 bases in between. Germline V gene sequence: CDR1 KGHSH, CDR2 LQKENI. The CDR3 loop is CASSAPGQSTDTQYF. The CDR3 DNA reads TGTGCCAGCTCAGCCCCCGGACAGAGCACAGATACGCAGTATTTT.

V and J are TRBV9 and TRBJ1-1; TRBD1 agrees at 9 bases. The CDR3 consists of 14 residues. The V segment lost 3 bases and the J segment 5 bases; nucleotides outside the gene matches: 5. Germline CDR1 SGDLS, CDR2 YYNGEE. The CDR3: CASSAQQGATEAFF. CDR3 DNA sequence: TGTGCCAGCAGCGCACAACAGGGGGCAACTGAAGCTTTCTTT.

The chain has TRBV4-1 and TRBJ1-1; TRBD1 matches 8 bases. J gave up 4 bases and V 3 bases, and 7 bases lay outside the gene matches. Germline V lookup: CDR1 MGHRA, CDR2 YSYEKL. CDR3 length: 15 amino acids. The CDR3 sequence is CASSQRIDRGTEAFF. In DNA, the CDR3 is TGCGCCAGCAGCCAGAGGATCGACAGGGGCACTGAAGCTTTCTTT.

The chain links TRBV5-1 to TRBJ2-7; 9 bases agree with TRBD1. The CDR3 covers 17 residues. Germline V CDR1 and CDR2: SGHRS, YFSETQ. Trimming took 1 base from V and 4 from J; bases not matched to a gene: 12. This CDR3 is CASSLMTAGQGNYEQYF. The CDR3 DNA reads TGCGCCAGCAGCTTGATGACTGCAGGACAGGGGAATTACGAGCAGTACTTC. The entire variable domain, with the rest obtained from reference TRBV5-1 and TRBJ2-7, is as follows: KAGVTQTPRYLIKTRGQQVTLSCSPISGHRSVSWYQQTPGQGLQFLFEYFSETQRNKGNFPGRFSGRQFSNSRSEMNVSTLELGDSALYLCASSLMTAGQGNYEQYFGPGTRLTVT.

This sequence joins TRBV9 and TRBJ2-1; TRBD2 aligns across 11 bases. The length of the CDR3 is 13 residues. The germline CDR1 and CDR2 sequences are SGDLS and YYNGEE. V was clipped by 3 bases and J by 7 bases; unmatched bases: 0. CDR3 sequence (DNA): TGTGCCAGCAGCGGGACTAGCGGGAATGAGCAGTTCTTC. It encodes CASSGTSGNEQFF.

The CDR3 DNA follows: TGCGCCAGCAGCCAAGGCGGACAGGTCAACACAGATACGCAGTATTTT. Translation gives CASSQGGQVNTDTQYF. The J gene is TRBJ2-3, the V gene TRBV4-1, with 7 bases matching TRBD1. The germline V gene encodes CDR1 MGHRA and CDR2 YSYEKL. Trimming at V came to 1 base and at J to 2 bases, leaving 6 bases not matched to a gene. The CDR3 contains 16 residues.

V and J are TRBV29-1 and TRBJ1-1; possible D gene TRBD1, 6 bases. Trimming took off 6 bases at V and 4 bases at J, with 12 bases between the two ends. Germline values: CDR1 SQVTM, CDR2 ANQGSEA. CDR3 length equals 12 residues. The DNA for the CDR3 is TGCAGCGTCCCCAGGGGTGTCACTGAAGCTTTCTTT. Translation: CSVPRGVTEAFF.

The chain uses TRBV15 and TRBJ2-1; 8 nucleotides agree with TRBD1. The CDR3 runs 17 residues. Germline V gene sequence: CDR1 LNHNV, CDR2 YYDKDF (reference sequence). V lost 5 bases to trimming and J lost 2 bases; unmatched junction nucleotides: 11. CDR3 DNA: TGTGCCACCAGCCCAAGACAGGGGATAAAGGCCTACAATGAGCAGTTCTTC. Encoded protein: CATSPRQGIKAYNEQFF. Full variable domain (outside the CDR3, taken from reference TRBV15 and TRBJ2-1): DAMVIQNPRYQVTQFGKPVTLSCSQTLNHNVMYWYQQKSSQAPKLLFHYYDKDFNNEADTPDNFQSRRPNTSFCFLDIRSPGLGDTAMYLCATSPRQGIKAYNEQFFGPGTRLTVL.

This rearrangement joins TRBV5-4 to TRBJ2-5; 12 nucleotides align to TRBD2. V lost 5 bases to trimming and J lost 1 base; unmatched junction nucleotides: 9. From germline, CDR1 is SGHNT and CDR2 YYREEE (reference sequence). The CDR3 sequence is 17 residues long. The chain's CDR3 is CASRSGGLAGFQETQYF. The DNA for the CDR3 is TGTGCCAGCAGAAGCGGCGGACTAGCGGGGTTCCAAGAGACCCAGTACTTC. The variable domain in full, with the rest retrieved from reference TRBV5-4 and TRBJ2-5, is ETGVTQSPTHLIKTRGQQVTLRCSSQSGHNTVSWYQQALGQGPQFIFQYYREEENGRGNFPPRFSGLQFPNYSSELNVNALELDDSALYLCASRSGGLAGFQETQYFGPGTRLLVL.

The chain employs TRBV9 and TRBJ1-3; no clear D. V lost 2 bases and J lost 4, with 10 bases in between. This CDR3 has 14 residues. Germline V gene data show CDR1 as SGDLS and CDR2 as YYNGEE. The CDR3 DNA is TGTGCCAGCAGCGTGTCAGGCGAGGGAAACACCATATATTTT. Translated, it gives CASSVSGEGNTIYF.

V usage is TRBV30 and J usage is TRBJ1-2; 10 bases are a match to TRBD1. This CDR3 is built from 13 residues. Germline CDR1 is GTSNPN and CDR2 is SVGIG (reference sequence). V gave up 0 bases and J gave up 7 bases; unmatched junction bases: 2. The CDR3 reads CAWSVRTGGGYTF. As DNA, the CDR3 is TGTGCCTGGAGTGTACGGACAGGGGGTGGCTACACCTTC.

This clone was counted a single time. CDR3 in amino acids: CASSVGEGTRYGYTF. The CDR3 coding sequence is TGTGCCAGCAGCGTAGGAGAGGGAACTCGCTATGGCTACACCTTC. The chain recombines TRBV9 with TRBJ1-2; D unclear. This CDR3 spans 15 amino acids. Per the germline V gene, CDR1 is SGDLS and CDR2 is YYNGEE. Trimming left V 0 bases short and J 4 bases short, with 13 bases between.

The chain links TRBV7-8 to TRBJ2-7; 10 bases line up with TRBD2. The CDR3 has 13 amino acids. From germline, CDR1 is SGHVS and CDR2 FQNEAQ. V dropped 6 bases and J dropped 6; count of bases not matched to a gene: 5. The CDR3 here is CASSLSGRTEQYF. CDR3 bases: TGTGCCAGCAGTCTTAGCGGGAGGACCGAGCAGTACTTC.

This clone was observed a single time. J is TRBJ2-3 and V is TRBV10-1; D is unclear. The germline gives CDR1 WNHNN, CDR2 SYGVQD (reference sequence). Trimming took off 0 bases at V and 2 bases at J, with 9 bases between the two ends. CDR3 length: 15 amino acids. The CDR3 DNA is TGCGCCAGCAGTGAGTCGCCAGGATCCACAGATACGCAGTATTTT. Translating gives CASSESPGSTDTQYF.

The chain combines TRBV11-2 with TRBJ1-2; the match to TRBD1 covers 7 bases. Trimming at V came to 4 bases and at J to 3 bases, leaving 14 bases not matched to a gene. Germline V gene data show CDR1 as SGHAT and CDR2 as FQNNGV. There are 17 residues in the CDR3. This chain's CDR3 is CASSSQSGKTGHYGYTF. In DNA, the CDR3 is TGTGCCAGCAGCTCCCAATCCGGAAAGACAGGGCACTATGGCTACACCTTC.

The chain carries TRBV28 and TRBJ1-5; weak D call: TRBD1 (6 bases). The CDR3 runs 17 residues. Germline V CDR1 and CDR2: MDHEN, SYDVKM. The V end was cut by 5 bases, the J end by 5 bases, with 22 bases between. Here the CDR3 DNA reads TGTGCCAGCAGTCCCCTTGGGGGGGCAACCATCCATCAGCCCCAGCATTTT. Translation gives CASSPLGGATIHQPQHF.

The chain recombines TRBV5-1 with TRBJ2-7; 8 nucleotides align to TRBD1. The CDR3 spans 14 residues. V lost 3 bases to trimming and J lost 7 bases; unmatched junction nucleotides: 9. CDR1 and CDR2 from the germline V gene are SGHRS and YFSETQ. Written as DNA, the CDR3 is TGCGCCAGCAGCTCCAGGGGGCCCTCGGGAGAGCAGTACTTC. Amino acid sequence: CASSSRGPSGEQYF.

The chain links TRBV7-2 to TRBJ2-7; D is unclear. V lost 5 bases, J lost 2 bases, and 7 bases lay in between. The CDR3 sequence is 12 residues long. Germline CDR1 is SGHTA and CDR2 is FQGNSA. The DNA for the CDR3 is TGTGCCAGCAGCCCAGGTCCCTACGAGCAGTACTTC. It codes for CASSPGPYEQYF.

The table lists this clone with a count of one. The CDR3 DNA reads as TGTGCAAGTCGCTTATCCTCCCAGGGGCCGAATCAGCCCCAGCATTTT. Encoded protein: CASRLSSQGPNQPQHF. V usage is TRBV12-2 and J usage is TRBJ1-5; the table's D call, TRBD1, has no DNA check behind it. TRBV12-2 is deemed a pseudogene. The CDR3 totals 16 residues.